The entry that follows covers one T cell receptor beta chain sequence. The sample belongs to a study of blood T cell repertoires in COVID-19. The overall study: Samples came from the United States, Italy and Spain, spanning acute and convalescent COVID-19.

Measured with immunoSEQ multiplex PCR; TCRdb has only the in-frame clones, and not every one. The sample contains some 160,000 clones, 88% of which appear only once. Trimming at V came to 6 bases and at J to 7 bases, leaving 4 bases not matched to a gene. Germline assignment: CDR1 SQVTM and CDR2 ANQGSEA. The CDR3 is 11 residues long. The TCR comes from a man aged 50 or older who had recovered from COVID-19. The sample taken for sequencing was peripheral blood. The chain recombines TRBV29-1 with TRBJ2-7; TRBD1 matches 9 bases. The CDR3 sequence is CSVGTGWEQYF. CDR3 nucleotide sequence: TGCAGCGTGGGGACAGGGTGGGAGCAGTACTTC.